This TCR beta chain was found in a study of breast tumors, draining lymph nodes, adjacent tissues. V lost 5 bases to trimming and J lost 2 bases, with 9 bases between them. The CDR3 has 14 residues. Germline V gives CDR1 SGHVS, CDR2 FQNEAQ. TCRdb ran MiXCR on the multiplex PCR reads and lists one entry per CDR3 protein. Of roughly 14,000 distinct CDR3 sequences in the sample, 50% to 70% were seen once. This TCR derives from a female donor with breast cancer. Some clones in this sample may be carry-over from other donors' samples. The sequenced material came from tumor-adjacent breast tissue. The gene calls are TRBV7-8 and TRBJ2-2; unclear D gene. The CDR3 spells CASSVKNNTGELFF. The CDR3 nucleotides are TGTGCCAGCAGCGTAAAAAACAACACCGGGGAGCTGTTTTTT.